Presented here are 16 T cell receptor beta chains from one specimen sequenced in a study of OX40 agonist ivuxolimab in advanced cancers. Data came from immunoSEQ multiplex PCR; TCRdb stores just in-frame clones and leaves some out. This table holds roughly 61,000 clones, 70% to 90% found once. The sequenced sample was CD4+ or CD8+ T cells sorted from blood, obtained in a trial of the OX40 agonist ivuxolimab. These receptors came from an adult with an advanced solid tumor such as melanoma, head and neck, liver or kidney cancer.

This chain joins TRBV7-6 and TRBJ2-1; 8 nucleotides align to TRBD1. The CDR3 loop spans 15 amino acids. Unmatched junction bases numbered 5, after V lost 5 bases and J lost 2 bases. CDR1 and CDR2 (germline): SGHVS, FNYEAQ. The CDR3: CASSRDRGTYNEQFF. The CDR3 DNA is TGTGCCAGCAGCCGAGACAGGGGAACCTACAATGAGCAGTTCTTC.

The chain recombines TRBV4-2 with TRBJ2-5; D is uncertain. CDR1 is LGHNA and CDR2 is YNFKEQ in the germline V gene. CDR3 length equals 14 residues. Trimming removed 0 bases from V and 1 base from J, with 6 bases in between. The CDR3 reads CASSQESFQETQYF. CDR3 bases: TGTGCCAGCAGCCAAGAGTCGTTCCAAGAGACCCAGTACTTC.

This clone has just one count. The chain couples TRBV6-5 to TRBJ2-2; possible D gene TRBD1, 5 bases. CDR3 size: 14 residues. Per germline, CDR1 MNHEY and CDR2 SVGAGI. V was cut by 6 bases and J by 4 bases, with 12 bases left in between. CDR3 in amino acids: CASRRNTGTGELFF. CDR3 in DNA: TGTGCCAGCAGGCGTAATACAGGCACCGGGGAGCTGTTTTTT.

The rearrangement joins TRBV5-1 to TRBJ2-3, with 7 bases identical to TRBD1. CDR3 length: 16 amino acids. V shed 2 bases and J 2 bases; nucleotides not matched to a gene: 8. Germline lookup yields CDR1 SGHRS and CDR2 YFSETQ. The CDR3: CASSLSATGLTDTQYF. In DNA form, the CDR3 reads TGCGCCAGCAGCTTATCCGCGACAGGGCTCACAGATACGCAGTATTTT.

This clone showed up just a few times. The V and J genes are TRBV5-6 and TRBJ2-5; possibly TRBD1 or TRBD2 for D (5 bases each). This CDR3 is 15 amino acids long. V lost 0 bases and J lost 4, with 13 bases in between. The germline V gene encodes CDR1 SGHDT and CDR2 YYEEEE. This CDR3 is CASSLGVEGSETQYF. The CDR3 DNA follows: TGTGCCAGCAGCTTGGGGGTTGAGGGGTCAGAGACCCAGTACTTC.

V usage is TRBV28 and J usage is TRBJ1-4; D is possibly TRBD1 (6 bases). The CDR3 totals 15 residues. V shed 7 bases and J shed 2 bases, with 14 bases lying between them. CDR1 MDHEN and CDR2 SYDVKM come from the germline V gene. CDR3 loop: CASTWGGRTNEKLFF. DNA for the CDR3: TGTGCCAGCACCTGGGGGGGCCGGACTAATGAAAAACTGTTTTTT.

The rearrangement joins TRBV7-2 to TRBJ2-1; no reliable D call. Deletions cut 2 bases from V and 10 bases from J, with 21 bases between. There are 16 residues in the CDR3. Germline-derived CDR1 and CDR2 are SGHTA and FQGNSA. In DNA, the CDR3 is TGTGCCAGCAGCTTACGAACCGGGTTTTCCCCCAAGGAGCAGTTCTTC. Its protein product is CASSLRTGFSPKEQFF.

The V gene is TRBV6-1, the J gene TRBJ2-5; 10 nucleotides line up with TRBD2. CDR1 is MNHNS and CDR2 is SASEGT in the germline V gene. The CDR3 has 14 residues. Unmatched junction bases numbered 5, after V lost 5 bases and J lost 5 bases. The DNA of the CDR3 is TGTGCCAGCAGTAGCGGGGGGGCAGGGGAGACCCAGTACTTC. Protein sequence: CASSSGGAGETQYF.

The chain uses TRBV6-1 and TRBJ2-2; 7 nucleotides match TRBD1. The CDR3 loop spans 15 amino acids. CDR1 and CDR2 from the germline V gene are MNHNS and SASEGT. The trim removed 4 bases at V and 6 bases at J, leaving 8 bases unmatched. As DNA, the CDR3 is TGTGCCAGCAGTGGAAATACAGGGGATCCCGGGGAGCTGTTTTTT. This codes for CASSGNTGDPGELFF.

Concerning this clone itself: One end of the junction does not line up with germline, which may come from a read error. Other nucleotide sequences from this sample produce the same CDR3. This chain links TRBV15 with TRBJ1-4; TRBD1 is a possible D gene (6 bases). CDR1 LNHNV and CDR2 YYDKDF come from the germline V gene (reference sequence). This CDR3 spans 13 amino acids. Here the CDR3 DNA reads TGCGCCACCAGTTTCAGGGGAGATGAAAAACTGTTTTTT. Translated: CATSFRGDEKLFF.

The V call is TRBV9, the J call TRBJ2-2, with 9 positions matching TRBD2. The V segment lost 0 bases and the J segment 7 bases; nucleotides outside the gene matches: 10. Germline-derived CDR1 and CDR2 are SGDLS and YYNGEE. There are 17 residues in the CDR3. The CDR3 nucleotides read TGTGCCAGCAGCGTAGGCCTAGCGGGGAAGGTCAACGGGGAGCTGTTTTTT. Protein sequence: CASSVGLAGKVNGELFF. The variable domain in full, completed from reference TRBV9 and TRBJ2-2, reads DSGVTQTPKHLITATGQRVTLRCSPRSGDLSVYWYQQSLDQGLQFLIQYYNGEERAKGNILERFSAQQFPDLHSELNLSSLELGDSALYFCASSVGLAGKVNGELFFGEGSRLTVL.

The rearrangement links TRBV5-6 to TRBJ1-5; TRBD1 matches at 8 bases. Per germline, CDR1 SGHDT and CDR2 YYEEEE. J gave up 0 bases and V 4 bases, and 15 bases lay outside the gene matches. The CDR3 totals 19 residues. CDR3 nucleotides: TGTGCCAGCAGCCCGCTCCTGGGGACAGGAGAGTATAGCAATCAGCCCCAGCATTTT. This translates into CASSPLLGTGEYSNQPQHF.

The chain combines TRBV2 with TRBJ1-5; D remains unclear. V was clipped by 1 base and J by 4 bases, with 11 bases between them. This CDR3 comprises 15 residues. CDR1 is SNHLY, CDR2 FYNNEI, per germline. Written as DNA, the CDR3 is TGTGCCAGCAGTGAAGGGCGGACTGAGAATCAGCCCCAGCATTTT. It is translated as CASSEGRTENQPQHF.

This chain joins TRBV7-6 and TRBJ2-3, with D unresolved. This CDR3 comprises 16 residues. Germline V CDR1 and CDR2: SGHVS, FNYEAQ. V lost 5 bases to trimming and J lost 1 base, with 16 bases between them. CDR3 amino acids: CASSVGPFAGTDTQYF. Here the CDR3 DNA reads TGTGCCAGCAGCGTCGGACCATTTGCCGGCACAGATACGCAGTATTTT.

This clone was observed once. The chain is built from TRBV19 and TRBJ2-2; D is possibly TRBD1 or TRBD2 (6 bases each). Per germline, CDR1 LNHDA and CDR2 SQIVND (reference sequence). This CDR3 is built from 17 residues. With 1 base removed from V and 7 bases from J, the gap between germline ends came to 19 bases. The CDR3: CASSIVRFGGLVGELFF. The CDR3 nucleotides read TGTGCCAGTAGTATAGTCCGGTTCGGGGGCTTAGTCGGGGAGCTGTTTTTT.

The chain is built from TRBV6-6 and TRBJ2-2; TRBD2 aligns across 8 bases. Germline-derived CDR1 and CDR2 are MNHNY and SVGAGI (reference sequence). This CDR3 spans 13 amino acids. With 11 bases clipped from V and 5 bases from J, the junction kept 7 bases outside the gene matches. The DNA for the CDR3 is TGTGCCCGACCCGGGGGGGAAACCGGGGAGCTGTTTTTT. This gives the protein CARPGGETGELFF.